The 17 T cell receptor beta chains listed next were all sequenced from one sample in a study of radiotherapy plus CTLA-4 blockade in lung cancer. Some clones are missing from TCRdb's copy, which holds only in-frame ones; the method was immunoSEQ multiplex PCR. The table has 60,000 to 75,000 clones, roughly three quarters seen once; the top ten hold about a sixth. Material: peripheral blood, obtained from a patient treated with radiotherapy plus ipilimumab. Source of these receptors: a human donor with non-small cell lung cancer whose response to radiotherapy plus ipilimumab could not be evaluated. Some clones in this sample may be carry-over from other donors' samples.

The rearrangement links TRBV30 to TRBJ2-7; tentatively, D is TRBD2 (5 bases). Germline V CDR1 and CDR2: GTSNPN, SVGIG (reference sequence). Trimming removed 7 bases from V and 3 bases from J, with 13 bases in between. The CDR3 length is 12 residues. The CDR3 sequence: CAFTWTGYEQYF. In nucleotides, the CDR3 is TGTGCCTTTACTTGGACTGGCTACGAGCAGTACTTC.

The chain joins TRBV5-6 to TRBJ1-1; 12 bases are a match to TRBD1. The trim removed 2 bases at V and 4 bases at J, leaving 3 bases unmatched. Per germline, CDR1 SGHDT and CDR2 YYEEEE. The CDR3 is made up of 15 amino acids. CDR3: CASSFGDRGRTEAFF. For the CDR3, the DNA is TGTGCCAGCAGCTTTGGGGACAGGGGGCGCACTGAAGCTTTCTTT.

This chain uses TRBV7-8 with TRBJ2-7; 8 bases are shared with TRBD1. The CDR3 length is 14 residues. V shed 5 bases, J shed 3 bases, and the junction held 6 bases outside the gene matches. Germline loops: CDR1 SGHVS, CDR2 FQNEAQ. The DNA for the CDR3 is TGTGCCAGCAGCCACGGGACAGGAGGCTACGAGCAGTACTTC. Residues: CASSHGTGGYEQYF.

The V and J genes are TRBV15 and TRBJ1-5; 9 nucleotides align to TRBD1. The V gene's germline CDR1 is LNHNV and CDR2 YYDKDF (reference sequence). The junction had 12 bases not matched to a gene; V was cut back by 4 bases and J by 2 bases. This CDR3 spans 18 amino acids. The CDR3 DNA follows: TGTGCCACCAGCAAGACAGGGGGTCTGAAAATGGGCAATCAGCCCCAGCATTTT. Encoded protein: CATSKTGGLKMGNQPQHF. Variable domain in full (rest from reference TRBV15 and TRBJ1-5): DAMVIQNPRYQVTQFGKPVTLSCSQTLNHNVMYWYQQKSSQAPKLLFHYYDKDFNNEADTPDNFQSRRPNTSFCFLDIRSPGLGDTAMYLCATSKTGGLKMGNQPQHFGDGTRLSIL.

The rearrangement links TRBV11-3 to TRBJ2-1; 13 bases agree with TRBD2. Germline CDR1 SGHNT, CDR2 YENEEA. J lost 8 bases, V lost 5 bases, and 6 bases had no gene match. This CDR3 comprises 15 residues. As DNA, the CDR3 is TGTGCCAGCAGCCGGGGGACTAGCGGGGAAGATGAGCAGTTCTTC. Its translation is CASSRGTSGEDEQFF.

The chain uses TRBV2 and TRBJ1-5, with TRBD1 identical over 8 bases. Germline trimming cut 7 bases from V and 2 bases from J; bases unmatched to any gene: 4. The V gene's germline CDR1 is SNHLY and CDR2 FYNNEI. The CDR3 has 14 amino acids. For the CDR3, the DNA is TGTGCCAGCACAGGGGGCTTGGGCAATCAGCCCCAGCATTTT. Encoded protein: CASTGGLGNQPQHF.

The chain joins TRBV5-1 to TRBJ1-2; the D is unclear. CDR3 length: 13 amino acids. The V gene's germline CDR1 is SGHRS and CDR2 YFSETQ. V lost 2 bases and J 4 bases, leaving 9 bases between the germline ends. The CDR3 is CASSFEQPYGYTF. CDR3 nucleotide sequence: TGCGCCAGCAGCTTTGAACAGCCCTATGGCTACACCTTC.

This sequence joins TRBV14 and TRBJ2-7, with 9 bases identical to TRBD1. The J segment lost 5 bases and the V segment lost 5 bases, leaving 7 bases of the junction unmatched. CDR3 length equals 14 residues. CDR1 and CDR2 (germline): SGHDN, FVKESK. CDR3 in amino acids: CASSMGQGFHEQYF. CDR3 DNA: TGTGCCAGCAGCATGGGACAGGGCTTCCACGAGCAGTACTTC.

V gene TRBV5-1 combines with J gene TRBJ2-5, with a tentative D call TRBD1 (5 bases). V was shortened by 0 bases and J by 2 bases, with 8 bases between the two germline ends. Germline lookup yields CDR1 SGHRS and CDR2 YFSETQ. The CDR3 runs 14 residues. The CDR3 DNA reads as TGCGCCAGCAGCTTGGGACGGACACAAGAGACCCAGTACTTC. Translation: CASSLGRTQETQYF.

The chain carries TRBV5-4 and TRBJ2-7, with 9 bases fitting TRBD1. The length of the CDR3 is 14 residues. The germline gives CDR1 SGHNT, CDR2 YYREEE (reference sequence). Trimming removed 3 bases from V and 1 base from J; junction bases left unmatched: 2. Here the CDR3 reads CASSWGTGSYEQYF. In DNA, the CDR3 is TGTGCCAGCAGCTGGGGGACAGGGTCCTACGAGCAGTACTTC.

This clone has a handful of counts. CDR3 residues: CASSLGTGRAPNEKLFF. CDR3 DNA: TGTGCCAGCAGCTTAGGAACAGGGAGGGCTCCTAATGAAAAACTGTTTTTT. V and J are TRBV7-9 and TRBJ1-4; D is perhaps TRBD1 (6 bases). The CDR3 spans 17 residues. V lost 1 base to trimming and J lost 3 bases, with 15 bases between them. CDR1 and CDR2 from the germline V gene are SEHNR and FQNEAQ (reference sequence).

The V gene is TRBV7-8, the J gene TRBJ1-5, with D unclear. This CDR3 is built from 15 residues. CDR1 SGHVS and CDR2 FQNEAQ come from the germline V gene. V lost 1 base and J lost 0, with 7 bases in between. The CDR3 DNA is TGTGCCAGCAGCTTAGGCGGGTATAGCAATCAGCCCCAGCATTTT. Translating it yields CASSLGGYSNQPQHF.

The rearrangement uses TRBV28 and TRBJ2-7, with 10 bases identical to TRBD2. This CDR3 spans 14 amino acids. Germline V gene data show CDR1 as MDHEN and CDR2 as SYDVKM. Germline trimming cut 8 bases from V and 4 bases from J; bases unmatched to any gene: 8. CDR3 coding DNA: TGTGCCAGCCAGCGGGGGGGCCAGTTGTACGAGCAGTACTTC. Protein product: CASQRGGQLYEQYF.

CDR3 sequence (DNA): TGTGCCAGCAGTGGTTGGGACAGGGGCTATGGCTACACCTTC. This encodes CASSGWDRGYGYTF. The rearrangement joins TRBV2 to TRBJ1-2; TRBD1 matches 10 bases. The CDR3 is 14 amino acids. V shed 4 bases and J 4 bases; nucleotides not matched to a gene: 3. CDR1 and CDR2 (germline): SNHLY, FYNNEI. The complete variable domain, with remaining parts taken from reference TRBV2 and TRBJ1-2, reads EPEVTQTPSHQVTQMGQEVILRCVPISNHLYFYWYRQILGQKVEFLVSFYNNEISEKSEIFDDQFSVERPDGSNFTLKIRSTKLEDSAMYFCASSGWDRGYGYTFGSGTRLTVV.

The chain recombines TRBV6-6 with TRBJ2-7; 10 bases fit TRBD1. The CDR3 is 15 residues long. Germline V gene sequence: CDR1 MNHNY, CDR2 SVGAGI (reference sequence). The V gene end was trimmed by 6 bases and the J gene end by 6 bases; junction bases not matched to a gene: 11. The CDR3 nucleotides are TGTGCCAGCAGGACGCGAGACAGGGGGCGTCGCGAGCAGTACTTC. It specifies CASRTRDRGRREQYF.

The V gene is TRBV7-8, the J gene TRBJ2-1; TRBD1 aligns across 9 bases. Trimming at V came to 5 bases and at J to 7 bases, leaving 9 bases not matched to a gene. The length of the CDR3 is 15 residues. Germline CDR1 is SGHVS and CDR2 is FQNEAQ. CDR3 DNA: TGTGCCAGCAGCCATACCGGGACAGGGAGGAATGAGCAGTTCTTC. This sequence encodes CASSHTGTGRNEQFF.

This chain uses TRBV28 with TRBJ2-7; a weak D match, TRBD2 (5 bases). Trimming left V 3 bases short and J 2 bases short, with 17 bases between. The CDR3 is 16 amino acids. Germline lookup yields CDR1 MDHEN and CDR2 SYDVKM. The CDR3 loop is CASSLFREGRAYEQYF. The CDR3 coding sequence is TGTGCCAGCAGTTTGTTTCGTGAGGGCAGAGCCTACGAGCAGTACTTC.